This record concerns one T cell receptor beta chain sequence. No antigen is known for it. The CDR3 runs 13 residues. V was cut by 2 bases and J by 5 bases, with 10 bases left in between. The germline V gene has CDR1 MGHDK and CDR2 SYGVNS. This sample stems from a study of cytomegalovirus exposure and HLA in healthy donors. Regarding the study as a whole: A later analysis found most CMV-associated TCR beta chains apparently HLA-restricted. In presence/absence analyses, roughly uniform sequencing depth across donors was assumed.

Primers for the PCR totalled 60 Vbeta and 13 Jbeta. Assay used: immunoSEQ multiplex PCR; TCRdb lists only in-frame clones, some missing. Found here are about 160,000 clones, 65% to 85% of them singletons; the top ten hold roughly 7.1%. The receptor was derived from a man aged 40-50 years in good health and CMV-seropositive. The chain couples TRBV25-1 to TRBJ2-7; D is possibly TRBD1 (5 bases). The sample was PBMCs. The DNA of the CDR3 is TGTGCCAGCAGTGAAACTCCCAGGGACGAGCAGTACTTC. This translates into CASSETPRDEQYF.